This T cell receptor (beta chain) was documented in a study of blood T cells in healthy people across ages. Overall study findings and caveats: TCR beta diversity per million T cells fell roughly linearly with age.

With respect to this clonotype: The antigen is undetermined.

Combining a sample-barcoded 5' primer with a J-beta primer mix, a second PCR ran for 7 to 11 cycles. Each of the samples gave a minimum of 3 million paired-end reads that contained CDR3. From the 5' RACE reads, TCRdb called clonotypes with MiXCR, one entry per CDR3 protein. Seen here are about 580,000 distinct CDR3 sequences, more than 45% observed once, and the top ten hold 20% to 25%. Sequenced: blood. This receptor was obtained from a man older than 75 in good health.

In DNA, the CDR3 is TGTGCCAGCAGCCAAACCGGACAGGGGGTTACATCCAGGGAGCTGTTTTTT. This encodes CASSQTGQGVTSRELFF. The rearrangement joins TRBV3-1 to TRBJ2-2; 10 bases are shared with TRBD1. Germline V gene lookup returns CDR1 LGHDT and CDR2 YNNKEL (reference sequence). This CDR3 is built from 17 residues. V shed 2 bases and J 9 bases; nucleotides not matched to a gene: 12.